This note documents a single T cell receptor (beta chain) sequence. The data stem from a study of OX40 agonist ivuxolimab in advanced cancers. Repertoires were generated with immunoSEQ multiplex PCR, while TCRdb's copy carries only in-frame clones and drops some. The data show around 94,000 clones, 80% to 95% seen once. J lost 2 bases, V lost 5 bases, and 5 bases had no gene match. The germline gives CDR1 SGHRS, CDR2 YFSETQ. The CDR3 loop spans 15 amino acids. The receptor was derived from an adult with an advanced solid tumor such as melanoma, head and neck, liver or kidney cancer. Material: CD4+ or CD8+ T cells sorted from blood, obtained in a trial of the OX40 agonist ivuxolimab. The V gene is TRBV5-1, the J gene TRBJ2-1; TRBD1 agrees at 9 bases. The CDR3 sequence: CASRSGTGPYNEQFF. The CDR3 bases are TGCGCCAGCAGGTCCGGGACAGGGCCCTACAATGAGCAGTTCTTC.